The present entry profiles one TCR beta chain with its context. This specimen belongs to a study of monozygotic twins with inflammatory bowel disease. Through template switching, UMIs that included a 6-nucleotide sample barcode were added. TCRalpha and TCRbeta cDNA was put through two nested PCRs of approximately 17 and 9 cycles. From the 5' RACE reads, TCRdb lists one entry per CDR3 protein and no DNA. The repertoire shows around 400,000 distinct CDR3 sequences; the top ten hold 2% to 3%. The sequenced material came from blood. This clonotype was sampled from a human donor with ulcerative colitis or Crohn's disease, or a healthy co-twin of an affected twin (not recorded which).

The CDR3 is CASHASVADTQYF. The J gene is TRBJ2-3, the V gene TRBV5-1; the D call from TCRdb, TRBD1, cannot be confirmed without DNA. The CDR3 is 13 residues long. Germline CDR1 reads SGHRS; CDR2 reads YFSETQ.